The 29 T cell receptor beta chains given below trace back to one sample, sequenced in a study of cytomegalovirus exposure and HLA in healthy donors. Sequencing used immunoSEQ multiplex PCR; TCRdb keeps in-frame clones, though not all of them. The profile covers some 77,000 clones, with roughly 94% appearing a single time and approximately 1.3% taken by the ten largest. The sequencing sample was made of PBMCs. The source is a man aged 18 to 30 in good health and CMV-seropositive.

This clone was recorded once. This rearrangement joins TRBV7-6 to TRBJ2-7, with TRBD2 identical over 13 bases. V lost 2 bases to trimming and J lost 3 bases; unmatched junction nucleotides: 7. Germline V gene lookup returns CDR1 SGHVS and CDR2 FNYEAQ. The CDR3 is 17 residues long. This CDR3 is CASSLMRTSGSSYEQYF. CDR3 nucleotides: TGTGCCAGCAGCTTAATGCGGACTAGCGGGAGCAGCTACGAGCAGTACTTC. The variable domain in full, with the rest retrieved from reference TRBV7-6 and TRBJ2-7, is GAGVSQSPRYKVTKRGQDVALRCDPISGHVSLYWYRQALGQGPEFLTYFNYEAQQDKSGLPNDRFSAERPEGSISTLTIQRTEQRDSAMYRCASSLMRTSGSSYEQYFGPGTRLTVT.

J is TRBJ1-2 and V is TRBV19, with D uncertain. Germline CDR1 reads LNHDA; CDR2 reads SQIVND (reference sequence). V gave up 5 bases and J gave up 3 bases, with 16 bases separating them. The CDR3 totals 15 residues. CDR3 loop: CASSGSGLGDYGYTF. The CDR3 DNA follows: TGTGCCAGTAGTGGGTCGGGTCTAGGTGACTATGGCTACACCTTC.

The gene calls are TRBV5-1 and TRBJ1-1; D remains ambiguous. Trimming stripped 0 bases from V and 3 bases from J, with 18 bases between. The CDR3 runs 17 residues. Germline loops: CDR1 SGHRS, CDR2 YFSETQ. In DNA form, the CDR3 reads TGCGCCAGCAGCTTGGGGGCCGGGGTGTTTCGGGACACTGAAGCTTTCTTT. This gives the protein CASSLGAGVFRDTEAFF.

The V gene is TRBV21-1, the J gene TRBJ2-3; the listed D gene, TRBD1, was not tested against the DNA. TRBV21-1 is a pseudogene segment. The CDR3 has 19 amino acids. The CDR3 protein is CASSKALPRQGLIADTQYF. In DNA, the CDR3 is TGTGCCAGCAGCAAAGCGCTACCGAGACAGGGATTGATTGCAGATACGCAGTATTTT.

The chain is built from TRBV11-1 and TRBJ2-3; the D gene is possibly TRBD2 (7 bases). The germline V gene encodes CDR1 SGHAT and CDR2 FQDESV (reference sequence). The length of the CDR3 is 15 residues. Between the trimmed V and J ends, which lost 3 bases and 2 bases, there was a span of 12 bases. The CDR3 DNA follows: TGTGCCAGCAGCTTGGCGGGGGCATTCACAGATACGCAGTATTTT. This codes for CASSLAGAFTDTQYF.

A few counts support this clone. This sequence joins TRBV28 and TRBJ1-4, with no clear D. CDR1 is MDHEN and CDR2 is SYDVKM in the germline V gene. Trimming cost V 5 bases and J 3 bases, with 13 bases left between them. This CDR3 contains 15 residues. The CDR3 loop is CASSKPGGPNEKLFF. In DNA form, the CDR3 reads TGTGCCAGCAGTAAACCGGGAGGGCCTAATGAAAAACTGTTTTTT.

The V gene is TRBV28, the J gene TRBJ1-4, with D possibly being TRBD1 (6 bases). V was clipped by 7 bases and J by 4 bases, with 10 bases between them. The CDR3 extends over 13 amino acids. Germline V lookup: CDR1 MDHEN, CDR2 SYDVKM. The CDR3 loop is CASMDSFNEKLFF. The CDR3 DNA is TGTGCCAGCATGGACAGCTTTAATGAAAAACTGTTTTTT. The full variable domain, with the rest looked up from reference TRBV28 and TRBJ1-4, is DVKVTQSSRYLVKRTGEKVFLECVQDMDHENMFWYRQDPGLGLRLIYFSYDVKMKEKGDIPEGYSVSREKKERFSLILESASTNQTSMYLCASMDSFNEKLFFGSGTQLSVL.

The rearrangement uses TRBV6-1 and TRBJ2-1; 10 bases map to TRBD2. CDR1 is MNHNS, CDR2 SASEGT, per germline. The CDR3 sequence is 14 residues long. The junction had 6 bases not matched to a gene; V was cut back by 10 bases and J by 3 bases. The CDR3 is CATLAGGIYNEQFF. The DNA of the CDR3 is TGTGCCACCTTAGCGGGGGGAATCTACAATGAGCAGTTCTTC.

The chain carries TRBV10-3 and TRBJ1-1; 8 positions match TRBD1. This CDR3 spans 12 amino acids. Germline-derived CDR1 and CDR2 are ENHRY and SYGVKD. Trimming cost V 6 bases and J 3 bases; bases outside gene matches: 0. The CDR3 coding sequence is TGTGCCATCAGACAGGGGGACACTGAAGCTTTCTTT. Residues: CAIRQGDTEAFF.

This clone has only one observation. CDR3 in amino acids: CASATETVPGGYTF. The CDR3, as DNA: TGTGCCAGCGCCACAGAAACAGTTCCTGGAGGCTACACCTTC. This chain joins TRBV27 and TRBJ1-2, with no clear D. Germline V gives CDR1 MNHEY, CDR2 SMNVEV (reference sequence). The CDR3 loop spans 14 amino acids. Trimming removed 8 bases at V and 8 bases at J, with 21 bases between.

The chain carries TRBV4-1 and TRBJ2-3, with D hard to call. V lost 0 bases and J 7 bases, leaving 11 bases between the germline ends. Germline V lookup: CDR1 MGHRA, CDR2 YSYEKL. The CDR3 extends over 14 amino acids. CDR3 loop: CASSQDSGSHTQYF. Written as DNA, the CDR3 is TGCGCCAGCAGCCAAGATTCGGGTAGTCATACGCAGTATTTT.

This chain connects TRBV7-9 to TRBJ1-6; TRBD1 agrees at 7 bases. V lost 6 bases, J lost 7 bases, and 6 bases stayed unmatched. From germline, CDR1 is SEHNR and CDR2 FQNEAQ (reference sequence). The CDR3 extends over 14 amino acids. Written as DNA, the CDR3 is TGTGCCAGCAGTCCGGGACAGAGCAATTCACCCCTCCACTTT. Translated, it gives CASSPGQSNSPLHF.

In this sample, this clone turned up once. The V and J genes are TRBV5-1 and TRBJ1-1; D possibly corresponds to TRBD1 (5 bases). This CDR3 spans 14 amino acids. Germline V gene data show CDR1 as SGHRS and CDR2 as YFSETQ. Trimming shortened V by 3 bases and J by 1 base, and 10 bases separated the two germline ends. CDR3 amino acids: CASSSLGGNTEAFF. The CDR3 DNA reads TGCGCCAGCAGCTCCTTGGGGGGGAACACTGAAGCTTTCTTT.

The rearrangement links TRBV11-2 to TRBJ1-6, with D perhaps matching TRBD1 (5 bases). This CDR3 spans 15 amino acids. Germline CDR1 SGHAT, CDR2 FQNNGV. V lost 0 bases to trimming and J lost 6 bases, with 9 bases between them. The CDR3 region has the DNA TGTGCCAGCAGCTTAGAGGGGGGATTTAATTCACCCCTCCACTTT. It encodes CASSLEGGFNSPLHF.

The V and J genes are TRBV29-1 and TRBJ1-5; 7 bases are a match to TRBD1. The V gene's germline CDR1 is SQVTM and CDR2 ANQGSEA. The J segment lost 6 bases and the V segment lost 4 bases, leaving 9 bases of the junction unmatched. This CDR3 is built from 14 residues. Here the CDR3 reads CSVASQGGGQPQHF. In DNA, the CDR3 is TGCAGCGTTGCTAGTCAGGGGGGTGGTCAGCCCCAGCATTTT.

V is TRBV29-1 and J is TRBJ2-7, with D tentatively TRBD1 (5 bases). The V end was cut by 4 bases, the J end by 2 bases, with 18 bases between. The CDR3 totals 15 residues. The germline gives CDR1 SQVTM, CDR2 ANQGSEA. This chain's CDR3 is CSVAASRVLPYEQYF. For the CDR3, the DNA is TGCAGCGTTGCCGCGAGCAGGGTTCTCCCCTACGAGCAGTACTTC.

This chain connects TRBV4-1 to TRBJ1-4; D may be TRBD1 (5 bases). The germline V gene encodes CDR1 MGHRA and CDR2 YSYEKL. The CDR3 extends over 16 amino acids. Trimming took off 1 base at V and 5 bases at J, with 14 bases between the two ends. CDR3 sequence (DNA): TGCGCCAGCAGCCAAGGACATCGGGGGGTCAATGAAAAACTGTTTTTT. Residues: CASSQGHRGVNEKLFF.

The V and J genes are TRBV4-1 and TRBJ1-5, with D possibly being TRBD1 (5 bases). Trimming removed 2 bases from V and 0 bases from J, with 8 bases in between. Looked up from germline, CDR1 is MGHRA and CDR2 is YSYEKL. The CDR3 sequence is 15 residues long. The CDR3 reads CASSQMTASNQPQHF. The CDR3 nucleotides read TGCGCCAGCAGCCAAATGACAGCTAGCAATCAGCCCCAGCATTTT.

The CDR3 reads CASSPSETRSTYEQYF. The CDR3 DNA follows: TGTGCCAGCTCACCCTCTGAGACTAGGTCTACTTACGAGCAGTACTTC. The chain employs TRBV18 and TRBJ2-7, with TRBD2 as a possible D gene (6 bases). Trimming took off 3 bases at V and 4 bases at J, with 19 bases between the two ends. This CDR3 has 16 amino acids. CDR1 is KGHSH, CDR2 LQKENI, per germline.

The chain combines TRBV23-1 with TRBJ1-2; TRBD1 is a possible D gene (6 bases). TRBV23-1 is designated an ORF whose function remains uncertain. The CDR3 loop spans 15 amino acids. With 4 bases removed from V and 1 base from J, the gap between germline ends came to 13 bases. CDR3 in amino acids: CASSPFEQGNYGYTF. CDR3 coding DNA: TGCGCCAGCAGTCCTTTTGAACAGGGTAACTATGGCTACACCTTC.

This chain links TRBV19 with TRBJ2-3; D remains unclear. V lost 3 bases and J 4 bases, leaving 5 bases between the germline ends. Per germline, CDR1 LNHDA and CDR2 SQIVND (reference sequence). CDR3 length equals 12 residues. CDR3 nucleotide sequence: TGTGCCAGTAGTATCGCGGCAGATACGCAGTATTTT. It codes for CASSIAADTQYF. The full variable domain, completed using reference TRBV19 and TRBJ2-3, is DGGITQSPKYLFRKEGQNVTLSCEQNLNHDAMYWYRQDPGQGLRLIYYSQIVNDFQKGDIAEGYSVSREKKESFPLTVTSAQKNPTAFYLCASSIAADTQYFGPGTRLTVL.

The rearrangement links TRBV4-2 to TRBJ1-5; D not resolved. The V gene lost 1 base and the J gene lost 4 bases, with 8 bases spanning the gap. This CDR3 has 14 amino acids. CDR1 and CDR2 from the germline V gene are LGHNA and YNFKEQ. The CDR3 protein is CASSQGGRNQPQHF. The CDR3 coding sequence is TGTGCCAGCAGCCAAGGCGGGAGGAATCAGCCCCAGCATTTT.

A word on this clone: The same CDR3 can be traced to other DNA sequences in this sample. V usage is TRBV7-9 and J usage is TRBJ2-3, with a weak D call TRBD2 (6 bases). Germline loops: CDR1 SEHNR, CDR2 FQNEAQ (reference sequence). V was pared by 5 bases and J by 0 bases, with 9 bases between. The CDR3 totals 14 residues. The CDR3 sequence is CASSPRGSTDTQYF. The CDR3, as DNA: TGTGCCAGCAGCCCCCGGGGGAGCACAGATACGCAGTATTTT. The whole variable domain, remainder taken from reference TRBV7-9 and TRBJ2-3, is DTGVSQNPRHKITKRGQNVTFRCDPISEHNRLYWYRQTLGQGPEFLTYFQNEAQLEKSRLLSDRFSAERPKGSFSTLEIQRTEQGDSAMYLCASSPRGSTDTQYFGPGTRLTVL.

The chain has TRBV5-6 and TRBJ1-5, with TRBD1 matching 8 bases. CDR1 is SGHDT and CDR2 is YYEEEE in the germline V gene. This CDR3 contains 14 residues. Trimming removed 4 bases from V and 4 bases from J; junction bases left unmatched: 4. The CDR3, as DNA: TGTGCCAGCAGCCGGACAGGGAGTAATCAGCCCCAGCATTTT. It translates to CASSRTGSNQPQHF.

V is TRBV9 and J is TRBJ2-7; 10 bases line up with TRBD2. Looked up from germline, CDR1 is SGDLS and CDR2 is YYNGEE. This CDR3 has 16 residues. Unmatched junction bases numbered 6, after V lost 3 bases and J lost 0 bases. This CDR3 is CASSAGTSVHSYEQYF. CDR3 DNA: TGTGCCAGCAGCGCAGGGACTAGCGTACACTCCTACGAGCAGTACTTC.

The chain combines TRBV6-6 with TRBJ2-3; weak D call: TRBD1 (5 bases). Germline V CDR1 and CDR2: MNHNY, SVGAGI (reference sequence). This CDR3 comprises 12 residues. V dropped 6 bases and J dropped 9 bases, with 13 bases sitting between them. CDR3 in DNA: TGTGCCAGCAGACAACAGGAACGCACGCAGTATTTT. This codes for CASRQQERTQYF.

The rearrangement links TRBV5-1 to TRBJ2-2; D is uncertain. V dropped 4 bases and J dropped 6 bases, with 10 bases sitting between them. There are 13 residues in the CDR3. Germline V gene sequence: CDR1 SGHRS, CDR2 YFSETQ. DNA of the CDR3: TGCGCCAGCAGCGTGAGGTTAGCCGGGGAGCTGTTTTTT. Its protein is CASSVRLAGELFF.

This chain uses TRBV7-9 with TRBJ1-3; no clear D. The V and J ends lost 2 bases and 0 bases respectively, with 14 bases between them. The CDR3 covers 17 residues. Germline values: CDR1 SEHNR, CDR2 FQNEAQ (reference sequence). CDR3 nucleotide sequence: TGTGCCAGCAGCTTATCGGCACTCACTAGCTCTGGAAACACCATATATTTT. Protein product: CASSLSALTSSGNTIYF.

The gene calls are TRBV30 and TRBJ2-2; a weak D match, TRBD2 (5 bases). The CDR3 is made up of 15 amino acids. V lost 0 bases, J lost 7 bases, and 15 bases lay in between. Germline V CDR1 and CDR2: GTSNPN, SVGIG (reference sequence). CDR3 sequence: CAWSVLAAAVGELFF. The CDR3 DNA is TGTGCCTGGAGTGTTTTGGCGGCAGCGGTCGGGGAGCTGTTTTTT.